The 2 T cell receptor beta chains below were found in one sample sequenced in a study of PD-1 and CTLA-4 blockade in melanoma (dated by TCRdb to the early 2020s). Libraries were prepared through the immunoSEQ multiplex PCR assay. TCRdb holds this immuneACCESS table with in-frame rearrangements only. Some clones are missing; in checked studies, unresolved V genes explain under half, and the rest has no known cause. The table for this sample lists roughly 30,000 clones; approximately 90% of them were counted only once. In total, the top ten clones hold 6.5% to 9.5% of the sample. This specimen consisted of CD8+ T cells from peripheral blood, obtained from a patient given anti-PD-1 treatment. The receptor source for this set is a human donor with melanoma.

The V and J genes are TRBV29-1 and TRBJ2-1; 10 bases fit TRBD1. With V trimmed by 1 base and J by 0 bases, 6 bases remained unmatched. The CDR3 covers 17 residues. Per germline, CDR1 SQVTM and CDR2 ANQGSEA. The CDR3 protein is CSVEVPGQGLSYNEQFF. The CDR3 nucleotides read TGCAGCGTTGAAGTTCCGGGACAGGGGCTCTCCTACAATGAGCAGTTCTTC.

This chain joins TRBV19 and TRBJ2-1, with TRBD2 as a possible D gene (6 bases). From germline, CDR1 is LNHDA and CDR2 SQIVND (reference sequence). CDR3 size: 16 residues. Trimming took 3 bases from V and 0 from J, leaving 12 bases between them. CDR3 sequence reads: CASSIGSGLSYNEQFF. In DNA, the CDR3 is TGTGCCAGTAGTATTGGGAGCGGGCTCTCCTACAATGAGCAGTTCTTC.